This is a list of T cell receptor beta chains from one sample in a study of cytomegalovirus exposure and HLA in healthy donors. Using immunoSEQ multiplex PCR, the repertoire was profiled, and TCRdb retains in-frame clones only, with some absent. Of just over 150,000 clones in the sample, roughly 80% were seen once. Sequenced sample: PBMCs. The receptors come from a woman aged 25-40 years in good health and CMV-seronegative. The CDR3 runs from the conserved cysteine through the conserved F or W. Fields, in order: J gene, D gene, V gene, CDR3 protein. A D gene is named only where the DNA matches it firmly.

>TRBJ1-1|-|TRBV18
CASSPQEQNTEAFF
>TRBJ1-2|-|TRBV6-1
CASSIQGYGYTF
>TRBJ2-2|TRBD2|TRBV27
CASSQTRTSGGALTGELFF
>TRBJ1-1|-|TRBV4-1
CASSHFQGRWTEAFF
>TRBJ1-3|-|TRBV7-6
CASRPQATGNTIYF
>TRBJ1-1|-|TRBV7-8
CASSLGRGLGAFF
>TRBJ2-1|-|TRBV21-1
CASSNHSGVNEQFF
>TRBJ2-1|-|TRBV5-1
CASSLAWSSYNEQFF
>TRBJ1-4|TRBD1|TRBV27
CASSHRGPTNEKLFF
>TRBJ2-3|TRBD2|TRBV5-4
CASSRGLAGGRGDTQYF
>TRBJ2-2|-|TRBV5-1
CASSPRDLSGSVGGELFF
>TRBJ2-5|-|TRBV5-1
CASSLTFQETQYF
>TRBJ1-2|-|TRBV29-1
CSVSGAEGYTF
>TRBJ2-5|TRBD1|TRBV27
CASSLFSMGTASRETQYF
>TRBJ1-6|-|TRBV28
CASSLQGTYNSPLHF
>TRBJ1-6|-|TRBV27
CASSLSYGEYFSPLHF
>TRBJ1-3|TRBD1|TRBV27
CASSPQGDIIRGGNTIYF
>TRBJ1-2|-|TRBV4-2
CASSQDSTVSGVYTF
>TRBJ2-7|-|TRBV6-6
CASSKSTSQVEQYF
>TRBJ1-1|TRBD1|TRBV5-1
CASSSLTGGKAEAFF
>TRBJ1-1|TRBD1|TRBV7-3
CASSSQGWGNTEAFF
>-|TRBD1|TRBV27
CASTPGDRGRGHEQYF
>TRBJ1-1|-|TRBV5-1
CASSLERGTEAFF
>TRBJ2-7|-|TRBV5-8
CASSLGGKNYF
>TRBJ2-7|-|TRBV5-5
CASSSSGNQGEQYF
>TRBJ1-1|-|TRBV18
CASSLREGLNTEAFF
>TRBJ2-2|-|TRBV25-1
CASSERAGSGELFF
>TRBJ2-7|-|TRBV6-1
CASSERTLYEQYF
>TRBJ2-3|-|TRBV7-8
CASSLERSTDTQYF
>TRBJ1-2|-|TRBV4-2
CASSQVGRDDGSLRGYTF
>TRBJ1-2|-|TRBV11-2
CASSLTGYGYTF
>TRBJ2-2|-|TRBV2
CASRETGRDTGELFF
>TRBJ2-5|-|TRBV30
CAWWGGETQYF
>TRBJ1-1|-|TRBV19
CASSIEGDTEAFF
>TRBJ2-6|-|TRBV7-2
CASSSPGMLGANVLTF
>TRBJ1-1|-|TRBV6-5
CASSYDDRNTEAFF
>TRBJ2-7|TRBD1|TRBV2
CASRGQGTGEQYF
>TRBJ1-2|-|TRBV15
CATSRDGGPDGYTF
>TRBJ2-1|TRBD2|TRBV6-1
CASRAGGRGRDEQFF
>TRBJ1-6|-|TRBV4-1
CASSQVASAGRSSYNSPLHF
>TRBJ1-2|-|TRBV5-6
CASRRREANYGYTF
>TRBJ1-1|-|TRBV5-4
CASSSDSWNTEAFF
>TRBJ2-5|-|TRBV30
CAWSVRHQETQYF
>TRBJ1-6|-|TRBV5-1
CASSFRGHWGSPLHF
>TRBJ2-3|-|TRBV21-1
CASSKGGGATDTQYF
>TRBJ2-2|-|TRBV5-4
CASRPGHFTGELFF
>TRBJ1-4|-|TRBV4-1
CASSRWTYRAPTTNEKLFF
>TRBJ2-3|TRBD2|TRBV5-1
CASSFAGGVADTQYF
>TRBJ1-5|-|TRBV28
CASTLSGGNNQPQHF
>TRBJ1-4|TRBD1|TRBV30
CAWSPRTGVNEKLFF
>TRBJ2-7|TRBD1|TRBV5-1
CASSLGGTGSYEQYF